This passage covers 24 T cell receptor beta chains from one sample sequenced in a study of cytomegalovirus exposure and HLA in healthy donors. Assay: immunoSEQ multiplex PCR; the TCRdb copy retains only in-frame clones and omits some. The sample holds some 50,000 clones, around 94% seen once. Sequencing input: PBMCs. These receptors were obtained from a young woman in good health and CMV-seropositive.

The rearrangement joins TRBV19 to TRBJ2-3, with 10 bases aligning to TRBD1. The J segment lost 3 bases and the V segment lost 7 bases, leaving 10 bases of the junction unmatched. CDR3 length equals 16 residues. Germline V gene lookup returns CDR1 LNHDA and CDR2 SQIVND (reference sequence). CDR3 DNA: TGTGCCAGTACAGAGTTGGGGACAGGGGTTACAGATACGCAGTATTTT. Encoded protein: CASTELGTGVTDTQYF.

The genes are TRBV5-6 and TRBJ2-5, with 8 bases aligning to TRBD1. CDR3 length equals 13 residues. The trim removed 4 bases at V and 1 base at J, leaving 0 bases unmatched. CDR1 is SGHDT, CDR2 YYEEEE, per germline. CDR3 sequence (DNA): TGTGCCAGCAGCGGACAGGGCCAAGAGACCCAGTACTTC. This sequence encodes CASSGQGQETQYF. Using reference TRBV5-6 and TRBJ2-5 for the parts outside the CDR3, the full variable domain is DAGVTQSPTHLIKTRGQQVTLRCSPKSGHDTVSWYQQALGQGPQFIFQYYEEEERQRGNFPDRFSGHQFPNYSSELNVNALLLGDSALYLCASSGQGQETQYFGPGTRLLVL.

The chain joins TRBV5-1 to TRBJ1-5, with D tentatively TRBD1 (5 bases). In germline, CDR1 is SGHRS, CDR2 YFSETQ. The CDR3 extends over 13 amino acids. V was cut by 0 bases and J by 6 bases, with 7 bases left in between. In DNA form, the CDR3 reads TGCGCCAGCAGCTTGGACAGGCTTCAGCCCCAGCATTTT. Protein sequence: CASSLDRLQPQHF. Full variable domain (rest looked up from reference TRBV5-1 and TRBJ1-5): KAGVTQTPRYLIKTRGQQVTLSCSPISGHRSVSWYQQTPGQGLQFLFEYFSETQRNKGNFPGRFSGRQFSNSRSEMNVSTLELGDSALYLCASSLDRLQPQHFGDGTRLSIL.

The CDR3 nucleotides read TGTGCCTGGAATCGGGACAGGGCTCAATACAATGAGCAGTTCTTC. The encoded protein is CAWNRDRAQYNEQFF. This chain uses TRBV30 with TRBJ2-1, with 9 bases matching TRBD1. The CDR3 spans 15 residues. V was clipped by 4 bases and J by 4 bases; unmatched bases: 8. Germline assignment: CDR1 GTSNPN and CDR2 SVGIG (reference sequence).

The chain couples TRBV9 to TRBJ2-2, with D perhaps TRBD1 (7 bases). Germline CDR1 is SGDLS and CDR2 is YYNGEE. V was pared by 2 bases and J by 3 bases, with 14 bases between. The CDR3 loop spans 16 amino acids. The CDR3 loop is CASSVEGQSYTGELFF. The CDR3, as DNA: TGTGCCAGCAGCGTGGAGGGACAGAGTTACACCGGGGAGCTGTTTTTT.

This clone came up a few times. V gene TRBV28 combines with J gene TRBJ2-6; D is unresolved. Germline CDR1 MDHEN, CDR2 SYDVKM. There are 16 residues in the CDR3. Between the trimmed V and J ends, which lost 3 bases and 3 bases, there was a span of 12 bases. The CDR3 sequence: CASSFGAVSGANVLTF. CDR3 nucleotide sequence: TGTGCCAGCAGTTTCGGTGCGGTCAGTGGGGCCAACGTCCTGACTTTC.

This clone is a singleton in its sample. The chain carries TRBV7-2 and TRBJ1-1, with D unclear. Trimming left V 1 base short and J 4 bases short, with 10 bases between. Germline V CDR1 and CDR2: SGHTA, FQGNSA. This CDR3 is 14 amino acids long. The CDR3 sequence is CASSLVGSGTEAFF. The DNA for the CDR3 is TGTGCCAGCAGCTTAGTAGGTTCAGGCACTGAAGCTTTCTTT.

The rearrangement uses TRBV4-1 and TRBJ2-1; 8 positions match TRBD1. Trimming removed 4 bases from V and 6 bases from J; junction bases left unmatched: 11. The CDR3 runs 16 residues. The germline gives CDR1 MGHRA, CDR2 YSYEKL. The CDR3, as DNA: TGCGCCAGCAGCCCGATACATGGACAGGGTGGCAATGAGCAGTTCTTC. The encoded protein is CASSPIHGQGGNEQFF.

The J gene is TRBJ2-1, the V gene TRBV11-1; 8 bases agree with TRBD2. CDR3 length: 16 residues. CDR1 and CDR2 from the germline V gene are SGHAT and FQDESV (reference sequence). V gave up 5 bases and J gave up 1 base; unmatched junction bases: 7. CDR3 region: CASSRRLAKSYNEQFF. The CDR3, as DNA: TGTGCCAGCAGCCGTAGACTAGCGAAATCCTACAATGAGCAGTTCTTC. The complete variable domain, with remaining parts taken from reference TRBV11-1 and TRBJ2-1, reads EAEVAQSPRYKITEKSQAVAFWCDPISGHATLYWYRQILGQGPELLVQFQDESVVDDSQLPKDRFSAERLKGVDSTLKIQPAELGDSAMYLCASSRRLAKSYNEQFFGPGTRLTVL.

The CDR3 DNA reads as TGTGCCAGCAGCTTAGGAGACAGTTCCTACGAGCAGTACTTC. Amino acids: CASSLGDSSYEQYF. The rearrangement uses TRBV7-6 and TRBJ2-7, with TRBD1 as a possible D gene (5 bases). Germline values: CDR1 SGHVS, CDR2 FNYEAQ. Trimming shortened V by 1 base and J by 1 base, and 8 bases separated the two germline ends. CDR3 length: 14 residues.

The V and J genes are TRBV11-3 and TRBJ2-3; 14 bases are a match to TRBD2. V was clipped by 0 bases and J by 1 base; unmatched bases: 6. The germline CDR1 and CDR2 sequences are SGHNT and YENEEA. The CDR3 length is 19 residues. CDR3 DNA: TGTGCCAGCAGCTTAGAAGGGACTAGCGGGAGTCCGGGCACAGATACGCAGTATTTT. It codes for CASSLEGTSGSPGTDTQYF.

J is TRBJ2-1 and V is TRBV28, with 8 bases identical to TRBD2. The length of the CDR3 is 15 residues. Germline-derived CDR1 and CDR2 are MDHEN and SYDVKM. Unmatched junction bases numbered 12, after V lost 7 bases and J lost 7 bases. CDR3: CASTVASGRLNEQFF. The CDR3, as DNA: TGTGCCAGCACCGTAGCGAGCGGGAGACTGAATGAGCAGTTCTTC.

V is TRBV28 and J is TRBJ2-7; 11 nucleotides line up with TRBD2. Looked up from germline, CDR1 is MDHEN and CDR2 is SYDVKM. The CDR3 sequence is 14 residues long. V was clipped by 6 bases and J by 6 bases; unmatched bases: 7. The CDR3 is CASRPTSGSSEQYF. The CDR3 region has the DNA TGTGCCAGCAGGCCAACTAGCGGGAGTAGCGAGCAGTACTTC.

In nucleotides, the CDR3 is TGTGCCAGCAGCGTAGCTTTGGAGCAGTTCTTC. Residues: CASSVALEQFF. This chain connects TRBV9 to TRBJ2-1; the D is unclear. This CDR3 region has 11 residues. V was shortened by 0 bases and J by 10 bases, with 5 bases between the two germline ends. Germline CDR1 SGDLS, CDR2 YYNGEE.

This clone is a singleton in its sample. The chain carries TRBV18 and TRBJ2-1, with a possible D match to TRBD2 (6 bases). The CDR3 consists of 16 residues. Trimming left V 2 bases short and J 4 bases short, with 15 bases between. CDR1 is KGHSH, CDR2 LQKENI, per germline. Here the CDR3 reads CASSPLASEKYNEQFF. CDR3 nucleotides: TGTGCCAGCTCACCATTGGCTAGCGAGAAGTACAATGAGCAGTTCTTC.

The V call is TRBV7-9, the J call TRBJ2-7, with unresolved D. The CDR3 runs 11 residues. Germline assignment: CDR1 SEHNR and CDR2 FQNEAQ (reference sequence). The germline V and J ends were trimmed by 2 bases and 5 bases, with 4 bases remaining between them. The CDR3 region is CASSLSNEQYF. In DNA form, the CDR3 reads TGTGCCAGCAGCTTAAGCAACGAGCAGTACTTC.

The chain joins TRBV5-4 to TRBJ2-1, with D perhaps matching TRBD1 (6 bases). The CDR3 length is 12 residues. Germline CDR1 reads SGHNT; CDR2 reads YYREEE (reference sequence). Trimming left V 3 bases short and J 9 bases short, with 10 bases between. The CDR3 region is CASSWGPIEQFF. CDR3 DNA sequence: TGTGCCAGCAGCTGGGGGCCAATTGAGCAGTTCTTC.

The chain joins TRBV27 to TRBJ2-3, with 9 bases matching TRBD1. The CDR3 extends over 14 amino acids. After removal of 7 bases from V and 7 bases from J, the junction contained 9 bases not matched to a gene. Germline CDR1 is MNHEY and CDR2 is SMNVEV (reference sequence). The CDR3 region is CASTSGQGRNTQYF. The CDR3 bases are TGTGCCAGCACCTCCGGACAGGGGAGAAATACGCAGTATTTT.

The V and J genes are TRBV19 and TRBJ2-1, with D possibly matching TRBD1 (6 bases). CDR1 is LNHDA and CDR2 is SQIVND in the germline V gene (reference sequence). The germline V and J ends were trimmed by 3 bases and 0 bases, with 9 bases remaining between them. This CDR3 has 15 amino acids. The CDR3 DNA reads as TGTGCCAGTAGTATCCGGACAGACTCCTACAATGAGCAGTTCTTC. Residues: CASSIRTDSYNEQFF.

The chain combines TRBV6-1 with TRBJ1-4, with 11 positions matching TRBD1. Unmatched junction bases numbered 5, after V lost 7 bases and J lost 7 bases. The CDR3 runs to 14 residues. Per germline, CDR1 MNHNS and CDR2 SASEGT. The CDR3 coding sequence is TGTGCCAGCACGGGACAGGGGGAATTTGAAAAACTGTTTTTT. Translated, it gives CASTGQGEFEKLFF.

The gene calls are TRBV1 and TRBJ2-2; whether TRBD2, the table's D call, matches the DNA was not checked. TRBV1 is listed as a pseudogene. This CDR3 has 15 residues. The CDR3 bases are TGCACCAGCAGCCGACGAGCGGGAGGCAGCGGGGAGCTGTTTTTT. Translated, it gives CTSSRRAGGSGELFF.

The chain recombines TRBV28 with TRBJ1-5; D gene uncertain. Deletions cut 6 bases from V and 0 bases from J, with 18 bases between. Per germline, CDR1 MDHEN and CDR2 SYDVKM. The CDR3 has 17 amino acids. Written as DNA, the CDR3 is TGTGCCAGCAGCGCGATCCTGACACTTCCTAGCAATCAGCCCCAGCATTTT. Amino acid sequence: CASSAILTLPSNQPQHF.

The chain uses TRBV9 and TRBJ2-1; TRBD2 matches at 9 bases. Germline-derived CDR1 and CDR2 are SGDLS and YYNGEE. With V trimmed by 4 bases and J by 2 bases, 4 bases remained unmatched. The CDR3 is 15 amino acids. The CDR3 here is CASSSSGTAYNEQFF. CDR3 coding DNA: TGTGCCAGCAGCTCTAGCGGGACTGCCTACAATGAGCAGTTCTTC.

The chain employs TRBV5-1 and TRBJ2-7, with TRBD2 as a possible D gene (5 bases). V was cut by 4 bases and J by 0 bases, with 17 bases left in between. Germline values: CDR1 SGHRS, CDR2 YFSETQ. The length of the CDR3 is 16 residues. CDR3 sequence (DNA): TGCGCCAGCAGCCCCTACCCGGACTCCCGCTCCTACGAGCAGTACTTC. It codes for CASSPYPDSRSYEQYF.